A selection of T cell receptor beta chains follows, all from one sample in a study of shared clonotypes between healthy human individuals. Here immunoSEQ multiplex PCR was the method, and the copy in TCRdb shows in-frame clones only, minus some. The sample includes some 1.4 million clones, roughly 97% of them seen just once. The sequencing sample was made of naive CD4+ T cells sorted from blood. These receptors were taken from a man aged 25 to 40 in good health. Both conserved end residues are part of each CDR3. The D gene is left open where the match is weak. The size field is filled for only some rows; it gives once, few, many or a size class.

TRBJ2-3 16 . TRBV9 . TGTGCCAGCAGCGTAGGGGCTAGCGAATACACAGATACGCAGTATTTT CASSVGASEYTDTQYF
TRBJ1-1 13 . TRBV4-1 . TGCGCCAGCAGCCAGTTCGGGGGGCTCGGAGCTTTCTTT CASSQFGGLGAFF
TRBJ2-5 13 . TRBV5-4 TRBD2 TGTGCCAGCAGCTCCGGGACTAGCGAGACCCAGTACTTC CASSSGTSETQYF
TRBJ2-3 14 . TRBV29-1 . TGCAGCGCCCTCAAGGAGGTGGGGACAGATACGCAGTATTTT CSALKEVGTDTQYF
TRBJ2-1 16 . TRBV4-1 TRBD2 TGCGCCAGCTCGACCCGCGAGACTAGCGGGAGTGATGAGCAGTTCTTC CASSTRETSGSDEQFF
TRBJ2-2 14 . TRBV27 TRBD1 TGTGCCAGTGCCGAGACAGGGTACACCGGGGAGCTGTTTTTT CASAETGYTGELFF
TRBJ2-3 13 . TRBV28 . TGTGCCAGCACCCTATTTGGTACAGATACGCAGTATTTT CASTLFGTDTQYF
TRBJ2-3 14 . TRBV19 TRBD2 TGTGCCACCCGAAACCGGGGGGAAACAGATACGCAGTATTTT CATRNRGETDTQYF
TRBJ2-3 18 . TRBV15 . TGTGCCACCAGCAGAGATGCCGGGACCTCGGGTGACACAGATACGCAGTATTTT CATSRDAGTSGDTDTQYF
TRBJ2-5 14 . TRBV2 TRBD2 TGTGCCAGCAGGAGAGTAGCGGGAGCGGGGGCCCAGTACTTC CASRRVAGAGAQYF
TRBJ2-7 15 . TRBV7-2 TRBD2 TGTGCCAGCAGCCGGATGGGGACTAGTTCCTACGAGCAGTACTTC CASSRMGTSSYEQYF
TRBJ1-1 13 . TRBV28 . TGTGCCAGCAGCCTGGATGAGATCACTGAAGCTTTCTTT CASSLDEITEAFF
TRBJ2-1 13 . TRBV7-3 . TGTGCCAGCAGCTTGAGCAGGGACAATGAGCAGTTCTTC CASSLSRDNEQFF
TRBJ2-1 17 . TRBV5-5 . TGTGCCAGCAGCTTCCCCGGTGGCAGTCGCTCCTACAATGAGCAGTTCTTC CASSFPGGSRSYNEQFF
TRBJ2-7 13 . TRBV10-2 . TGCGCCAGCAGTTGGACGGGAGCATCCGAGCAGTACTTC CASSWTGASEQYF
TRBJ2-7 13 . TRBV25-1 . TGTGCCAGCAGTCAGGCAGGCTCCTACGAGCAGTACTTC CASSQAGSYEQYF
TRBJ2-1 15 . TRBV5-1 . TGCGCCAGCAGCTTGGTCCCCGACCAGACCAATGAGCAGTTCTTC CASSLVPDQTNEQFF
TRBJ1-1 13 . TRBV18 . TGTGCCAGCTCACCACCGCAATACACTGAAGCTTTCTTT CASSPPQYTEAFF
TRBJ2-7 17 . TRBV4-1 TRBD1 TGCGCCAGCAGCCAGAGACCTGACGGGACAGGGGTAATCGAGCAGTACTTC CASSQRPDGTGVIEQYF
TRBJ2-7 14 . TRBV6-5 TRBD1 TGTGCCAGCAGGTTGGGACAGGGATTCTACGAGCAGTACTTC CASRLGQGFYEQYF
TRBJ2-3 17 . TRBV29-1 TRBD2 TGCAGCGTTGAAGGTCCCGGTGCGGGAGCTACCACAGATACGCAGTATTTT CSVEGPGAGATTDTQYF
TRBJ2-5 12 . TRBV18 . TGTGCCAGCTCACCCGCGCAGTCTGGCCAGTACTTC CASSPAQSGQYF
TRBJ1-4 15 once TRBV5-4 . TGTGCCAGCAGCCCTAGTGGGGGGCGTAGTGAAAAACTGTTTTTT CASSPSGGRSEKLFF
TRBJ2-3 14 . TRBV5-1 . TGCGCCAGCAGCTTGGACGGCAGATCAGATACGCAGTATTTT CASSLDGRSDTQYF
TRBJ2-1 16 . TRBV28 TRBD2 TGTGCCAGCAGCCCCACTAGCGGGGGGAACCTCAATGAGCAGTTCTTC CASSPTSGGNLNEQFF
TRBJ1-1 17 . TRBV18 . TGTGCCAGCTCACCGCTTGGGCTACGGAGTTTAGACACTGAAGCTTTCTTT CASSPLGLRSLDTEAFF
TRBJ1-5 17 . TRBV19 TRBD1 TGTGCCAGTAGTCCCTGGACAGGGGGAAATAGCAATCAGCCCCAGCATTTT CASSPWTGGNSNQPQHF
TRBJ2-3 14 . TRBV5-8 . TGTGCCAGCAGCTTGTTGGGCAGTCCCGATACGCAGTATTTT CASSLLGSPDTQYF
TRBJ1-3 15 . TRBV11-2 TRBD1 TGTGCCAGCAGCTTAGAACAGGGGAATGGAAACACCATATATTTT CASSLEQGNGNTIYF
TRBJ2-3 15 . TRBV5-1 TRBD2 TGCGCCAGCAGCGGACTAGCGGGAGTCACAGATACGCAGTATTTT CASSGLAGVTDTQYF
TRBJ2-1 16 . TRBV5-1 TRBD2 TGCGCCAGCAGCTCGGGACTAGCGGACCCCTACAATGAGCAGTTCTTC CASSSGLADPYNEQFF
TRBJ2-2 15 . TRBV15 . TGTGCCACCAGCAGGGGCTTCATAAACACCGGGGAGCTGTTTTTT CATSRGFINTGELFF